The present T cell receptor (beta chain) was sequenced within a study of blood T cell repertoires in COVID-19. Trimming cost V 7 bases and J 0 bases, with 12 bases left between them. The CDR3 has 14 residues. The germline CDR1 and CDR2 sequences are LNHDA and SQIVND (reference sequence). Original handling: Amplification from reference gene primers served as the basis for estimated nucleated cell counts. Sequencing used immunoSEQ multiplex PCR; TCRdb keeps in-frame clones, though not all of them. The V and J calls and clone size are taken from that table; D and trimming were inferred from the DNA. The profile shows tens of thousands of clones, 90% to 95% of them singletons.

This chain joins TRBV19 and TRBJ1-2, with D unresolved. This receptor was obtained from a man between 60 and 70 years old with acute or convalescent COVID-19. The sequencing input was peripheral blood. The CDR3 bases are TGTGCCAGTACTCCTGACGGGACTAACTATGGCTACACCTTC. Its translation is CASTPDGTNYGYTF.